This T cell receptor beta chain came from a study of cytomegalovirus exposure and HLA in healthy donors (dated by TCRdb to the late 2010s). For the study in its entirety: According to an earlier analysis of 587 of the donors, about 179 million T cells yielded 90 million to 130 million unique TCR beta sequences and roughly 280 Gb of sequence data. Roughly 310 gigabases of sequencing data and approximately 93 million unique TCR sequences were included in an early release covering about 620 HLA-typed donors. Of the roughly 400 genotyped donors, 65% to 90% were placed in the genetic ancestry cluster associated with self-reported Caucasian donors. The aim of the study was to test whether cataloging public T cell receptors could identify signatures of past pathogen exposure. Using immunosequencing, the study profiled T cell repertoires from roughly 650 subjects and related those repertoires to cytomegalovirus serostatus. Besides the first cohort of roughly 640 subjects, a separate validation cohort made up of some 110 different subjects was used. To predict cytomegalovirus infection status, the study brought together high-throughput TCR immunosequencing, statistical association of individual TCRs with disease status, and machine learning. A later analysis re-analyzed previously published TCR beta repertoires from roughly 600 donors and added high-resolution HLA genotyping to study TCR occurrence patterns. The later analysis used no new phenotypic data to find candidate immune exposures, relying instead on TCR beta sequences and their occurrence across donors. An earlier analysis of 587 of the donors used high-throughput TCR beta sequencing to judge whether each TCR beta V gene segment behaved as functional or pseudogenic. Alongside the repertoire data, information on donor age, sex, ethnicity and CMV serostatus was compiled. Genome-wide SNP genotypes for about 65% of the roughly 700 donors were used in a later genetic analysis, which treated that subset as a discovery cohort. All discovery cohort repertoires had been generated using a single sequencing platform. HLA typing included class I and class II loci at four-digit resolution. Typing coverage differed by locus: A, B, C, DRB1 and DQB1 were typed in roughly 620-630 donors, DQA1 in 522, DPA1 in approximately 610, and DPB1 in roughly 450. Roughly 5 DR-DQ haplotypes were handled as single units for association and clustering because linkage in the cohort was strong. Among over 350 genotyped donors of the cohort, an average of 235,054 unique TCR beta nucleotide sequences were sequenced per donor, about a sixth of them non-productive. Paper-wide results and their limitations: According to a later genetic analysis, donors in an Asian-associated ancestry cluster had fewer N-insertions in productive TCRs than the approximately 670-donor mean. A few of the identified cytomegalovirus-associated TCR beta chains were confirmed in vitro to be specific for cytomegalovirus antigens. In a later genetic analysis, a missense DCLRE1C variant was associated with V-gene and J-gene trimming of TCR beta chains, and the association was replicated in an independent cohort. It was suggested by the authors that the approach could potentially be generalized to other disease states and immunological phenotypes. Strong co-occurrence of HLA alleles, especially DR and DQ, made assigning TCR associations to individual alleles difficult. A further reported finding was that TCR beta sequences accurately predicted the HLA-A and HLA-B alleles for most subjects in the first cohort. Linkage disequilibrium might explain the correlated functional status among segregating V segments, but an unknown experimental factor could not be ruled out. The study gave a list of roughly 150 TCR beta chains associated with cytomegalovirus. The earlier analysis of almost 600 of the donors excluded 15 to 20 rarely observed V segments, including chromosome 9 orphons, because counts were too low. The presence/absence analyses assumed that sequencing depth was roughly uniform across donors, and that assumption may not be true. Specific HLA alleles were associated with roughly 16,000 TCR beta sequences at a false discovery rate of 0.05 in a later analysis. In both the original and validation cohorts, the classifier was reported to diagnose cytomegalovirus status with high specificity and sensitivity. The cohort was sequenced for TCR beta chains only, and without alpha or paired-chain data the features that could be detected were limited. According to a later analysis, most CMV-associated TCR beta chains appeared to be HLA-restricted, and the HLA associations seemed to be driven largely by CMV exposure. While some public TCRs were present in many individuals, most TCR sequences turned up only very rarely across donors. HLA typing was unavailable for some donors at each locus, so association tests used only the typed subset. According to a later analysis, TCR association rates differed among HLA loci, with DRB1 alleles showing the most associated TCRs and HLA-C alleles showing the fewest. An earlier analysis of approximately 600 of the donors showed that most TCR beta V segments appeared in productive rearrangements either about 87% or about 30% of the time, which broadly matched IMGT annotations. Immune exposure information for the cohort was limited to CMV serostatus. In a later analysis, HLA-associated TCR beta chains were found to be more clonally expanded and to have lower generation probabilities than equally common non-associated chains. In a later analysis, several top co-occurrence clusters were reported to appear linked to parvovirus B19, influenza, CMV and Epstein-Barr virus. A group of highly shared sequence variants was considered likely to be a technical artifact of the sequencing pipeline.

The library was made by the immunoSEQ multiplex PCR assay. The multiplex PCR relied on a mix of 60 forward primers for TCR Vbeta segments and 13 reverse primers for TCR Jbeta segments. The CDR3 region of rearranged TCR beta genes was amplified from genomic DNA by a multiplex PCR assay. On the Illumina HiSeq System, the amplified TCR beta libraries were sequenced as 87-base-pair reads. Regarding the original processing steps: A later analysis counted tens of millions of unique TCR beta chains across the 550 to 800 repertoires, and roughly 11 million of these chains were shared by at least two donors. A nearest-neighbor algorithm error-corrected the raw reads and collapsed the reads into unique sequences, merging closely related sequences to remove PCR and sequencing errors. CDR3 sequences were aligned to IMGT reference sequences to assign V, D and J gene segments. For a sequence to be retained, a match of at least six nucleotides to both a V gene segment and a J gene segment was required. A rearrangement was called productive if the CDR3 had no stop codons and remained in frame with V and J, and every other rearrangement was called non-productive. CDR3 was defined according to IMGT convention as the region running from the second conserved V-encoded cysteine to the conserved J-encoded phenylalanine. In an earlier analysis of more than 550 of the donors, sequences lacking an unambiguous match to a single V gene segment were excluded. In an earlier analysis of 587 of the donors, V segments were called functional above 56.7% productive rearrangements and were called segregating when the between-donor standard deviation exceeded 5%. To diagnose cytomegalovirus status from the catalog of TCR beta chain sequences, a statistical classification framework was built. A later analysis assigned V and J genes by comparing TCR nucleotide sequences with IMGT/GENE-DB human TR gene sequences. Using the TCRdist pipeline, a later analysis assigned CDR3 sequences along with most-parsimonious VDJ recombination scenarios. In a later analysis, every TCR beta chain was defined by the combination of its CDR3 amino acid sequence and its V-gene family, and reads without a unique V-gene family were dropped. A later analysis removed several hundred highly shared, low-generation-probability nucleotide sequences to deal with suspected cross-contamination and a sequencing artifact. A later analysis calculated a clonal expansion index for each public chain from normalized within-repertoire ranks of inferred template counts. Generation probabilities in a later analysis came from a VDJ recombination model fitted to out-of-frame rearrangements, and those results were checked against IGoR. Hypergeometric tests were used in a later analysis to score TCR-TCR, TCR-HLA and TCR-CMV co-occurrence, with a repertoire-size bias correction applied to the TCR pairs. In a later analysis, false discovery rates were estimated by permuting HLA or CMV assignments 20 times. A later analysis grouped co-occurring TCRs with DBSCAN, adding TCRdist sequence similarity when clustering within HLA-allele-positive subsets. For co-occurrence clustering, repertoires with fewer than 30,000 or more than 120,000 public chains were excluded, along with a handful of repertoires with anomalous nucleotide sharing. Entries here come from immuneACCESS through TCRdb and include only in-frame sequences with V and J called. Some clones fail to appear in such tables; in the studies checked, an unresolved V gene covers under half of the shortfall, and the cause of the remainder is unknown. That table gives V, J and clone size, and the DNA gave D and trimming. The sample table records around 200,000 clones; approximately 83% of these occur just once. Roughly 10% of the sample is taken by the ten largest.

With regard to this clone: Its antigen is still unknown. Base qualities are not at hand, and no much larger clone is one base apart.

The cohort consisted of 666 healthy bone marrow donors. At the time of sampling, all cohort members were nominally healthy, though unrecorded immune exposures were likely present. The donor was CMV seropositive and was included in the group of 250 to 300 seropositive cohort members. Each donor provided a peripheral blood sample, and peripheral blood mononuclear cells were used for TCR beta sequencing. Genomic DNA extraction from the blood cell samples was performed with the Qiagen DNeasy Blood Extraction Kit. The specimen was PBMCs. The sequence derives from a woman between 45 and 65 years old in good health and CMV-seropositive.

Here the CDR3 is given as CASSLDATGNEQYF. The DNA sequence reads TGCGCCAGCAGCTTGGACGCGACAGGGAACGAGCAGTACTTC. The sequence is built from TRBV5-1 and TRBJ2-7; TRBD1 aligns with 7 central bases. V and J are trimmed by 0 bases and 5 bases, and the gene matches miss 5 bases of the junction. Including the terminal cysteine and phenylalanine, the CDR3 comprises 14 residues. Only the CDR3 part of the read is kept: 42 bases, read in frame from the first base. CDR1 SGHRS and CDR2 YFSETQ were looked up in the germline V gene.